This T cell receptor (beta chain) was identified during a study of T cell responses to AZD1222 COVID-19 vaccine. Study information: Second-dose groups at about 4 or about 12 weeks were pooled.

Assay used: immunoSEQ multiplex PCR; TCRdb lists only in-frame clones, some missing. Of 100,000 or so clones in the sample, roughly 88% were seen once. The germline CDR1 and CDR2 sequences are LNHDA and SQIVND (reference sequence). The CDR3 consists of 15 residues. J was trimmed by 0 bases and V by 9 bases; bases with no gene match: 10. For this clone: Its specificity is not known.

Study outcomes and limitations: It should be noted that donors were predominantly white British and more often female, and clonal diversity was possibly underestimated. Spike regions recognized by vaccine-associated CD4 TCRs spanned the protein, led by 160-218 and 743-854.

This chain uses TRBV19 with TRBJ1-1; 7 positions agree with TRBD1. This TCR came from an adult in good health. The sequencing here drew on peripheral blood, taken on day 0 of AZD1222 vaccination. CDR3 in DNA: TGTGCCAGCAATTCCCGGGACAGTATGAACACTGAAGCTTTCTTT. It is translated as CASNSRDSMNTEAFF.